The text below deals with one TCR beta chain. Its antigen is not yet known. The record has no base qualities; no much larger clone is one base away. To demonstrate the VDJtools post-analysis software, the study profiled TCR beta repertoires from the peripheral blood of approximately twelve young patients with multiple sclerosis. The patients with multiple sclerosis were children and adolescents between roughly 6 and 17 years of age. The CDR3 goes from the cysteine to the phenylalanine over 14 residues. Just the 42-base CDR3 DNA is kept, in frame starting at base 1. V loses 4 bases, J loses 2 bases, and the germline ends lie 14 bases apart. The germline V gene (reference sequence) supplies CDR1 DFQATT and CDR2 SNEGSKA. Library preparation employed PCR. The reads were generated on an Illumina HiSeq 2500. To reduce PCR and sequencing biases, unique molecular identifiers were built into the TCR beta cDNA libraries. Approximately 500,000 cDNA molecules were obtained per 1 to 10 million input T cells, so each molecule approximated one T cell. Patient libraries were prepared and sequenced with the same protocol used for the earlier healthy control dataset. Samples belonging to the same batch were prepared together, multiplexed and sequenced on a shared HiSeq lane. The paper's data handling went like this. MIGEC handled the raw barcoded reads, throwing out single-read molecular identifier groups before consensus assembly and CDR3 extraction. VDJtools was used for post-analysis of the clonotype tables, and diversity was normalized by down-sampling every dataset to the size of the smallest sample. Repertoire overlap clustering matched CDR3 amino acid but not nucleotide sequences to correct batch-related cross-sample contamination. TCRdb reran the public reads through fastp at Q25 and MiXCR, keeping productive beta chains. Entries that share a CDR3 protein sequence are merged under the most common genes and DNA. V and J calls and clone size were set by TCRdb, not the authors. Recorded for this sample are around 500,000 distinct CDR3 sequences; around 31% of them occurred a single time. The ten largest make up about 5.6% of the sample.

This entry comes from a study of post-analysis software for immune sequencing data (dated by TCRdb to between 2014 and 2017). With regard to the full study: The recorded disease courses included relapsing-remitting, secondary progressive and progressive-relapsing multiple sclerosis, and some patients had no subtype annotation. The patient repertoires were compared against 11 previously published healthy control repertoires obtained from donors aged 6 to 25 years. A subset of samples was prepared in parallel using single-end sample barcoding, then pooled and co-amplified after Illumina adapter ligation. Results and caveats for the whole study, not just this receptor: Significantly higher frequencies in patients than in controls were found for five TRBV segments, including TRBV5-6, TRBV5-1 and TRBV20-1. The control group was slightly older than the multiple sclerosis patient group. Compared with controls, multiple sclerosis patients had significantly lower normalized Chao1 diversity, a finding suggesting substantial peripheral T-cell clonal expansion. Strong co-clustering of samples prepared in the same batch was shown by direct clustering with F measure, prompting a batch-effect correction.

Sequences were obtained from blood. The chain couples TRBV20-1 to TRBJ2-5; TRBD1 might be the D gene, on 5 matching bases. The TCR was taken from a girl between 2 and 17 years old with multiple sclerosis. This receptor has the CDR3 CSANPGTGQETQYF. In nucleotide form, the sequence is TGCAGTGCTAACCCCGGAACAGGTCAAGAGACCCAGTACTTC.